The sequence of this TCR beta chain was determined in a study of OX40 agonist ivuxolimab in advanced cancers. Study summary: Participants averaged about 60 years of age (range about 23 to 90) and were over 75% male. Study-level results: Also showing low normalized T-cell clonal expansion were some of the nonresponders. Expanded clones were, on average, more numerous in CD8+ T cells than in CD4+.

Trimming cost V 2 bases and J 8 bases, with 15 bases left between them. The CDR3 has 15 amino acids. Germline values: CDR1 SGHTA, CDR2 FQGNSA. Comment on this clone: Its antigen remains unknown.

TCRdb keeps only in-frame clones here, not all; method: immunoSEQ multiplex PCR. The repertoire has about 79,000 clones, 81% of them found once; the top ten carry 4.6%. The chain joins TRBV7-2 to TRBJ1-4; D perhaps matches TRBD1 (5 bases). Specimen: CD4+ or CD8+ T cells sorted from blood, collected in a trial of the OX40 agonist ivuxolimab. This clonotype was obtained from an adult with an advanced solid tumor such as melanoma, head and neck, liver or kidney cancer. The CDR3: CASSLQQAGGEKLFF. The CDR3 DNA reads as TGTGCCAGCAGCTTACAGCAAGCGGGGGGGGAAAAACTGTTTTTT.